This is a list of T cell receptor beta chains from one sample in a study of blood T cell repertoires in COVID-19. The method was immunoSEQ multiplex PCR; TCRdb's version includes in-frame clones alone and lacks a portion of them. The sample includes approximately 270,000 clones, 70% to 90% seen only once; the top ten take around 10%. Sequencing was performed on peripheral blood. These receptors originate from an older woman with acute or convalescent COVID-19. Both conserved end residues are part of each CDR3. Each record gives: CDR3 protein, CDR3 DNA, V gene, J gene, D gene, clone size. A D gene is named only where the DNA matches it firmly. Clone size is stated in some rows and not others, as once, few, many or a class when expanded.

CATSRGRNSPLHF	TGTGCCACCAGCAGAGGGCGGAATTCACCCCTCCACTTT	TRBV15	TRBJ1-6	-	-
CASIGQINTEAFF	TGTGCCAGCATAGGACAGATCAACACTGAAGCTTTCTTT	TRBV27	TRBJ1-1	-	-
CASSSTSGGYNEQFF	TGTGCCAGCAGCTCCACTAGCGGGGGTTACAATGAGCAGTTCTTC	TRBV9	TRBJ2-1	TRBD2	-
CASSQESAINSPLHF	TGTGCCAGCAGCCAAGAATCAGCGATCAATTCACCCCTCCACTTT	TRBV3-1/TRBV3-2	TRBJ1-6	-	-
CASSLSGANVLTF	TGTGCCAGCAGCCTTTCTGGGGCCAACGTCCTGACTTTC	TRBV5-6	TRBJ2-6	-	-
CASSELTGAAGSADTQYF	TGTGCCAGCAGTGAACTTACGGGCGCAGCGGGGTCGGCAGATACGCAGTATTTT	TRBV6-1	TRBJ2-3	TRBD2	-
CASSDSKSGGAGELFF	TGTGCCAGCAGTGACTCGAAAAGCGGGGGGGCCGGGGAGCTGTTTTTT	TRBV6-4	TRBJ2-2	TRBD2	once
CASGDRVYGYTF	TGCGCCAGCGGAGACAGGGTTTACGGCTACACCTTC	TRBV10-2	TRBJ1-2	TRBD1	-
CASSQDRGRSSSGNTIYF	TGTGCCAGCAGCCAAGATCGGGGGAGGTCCAGCTCTGGAAACACCATATATTTT	TRBV3-1/TRBV3-2	TRBJ1-3	-	few
CATSRGGGTNEKLFF	TGTGCCACCAGCAGAGGCGGAGGGACGAATGAAAAACTGTTTTTT	TRBV15	TRBJ1-4	-	-
CASSPSPPDRVRPGANVLTF	TGCGCCAGCAGCCCGTCACCCCCGGACAGGGTTAGGCCTGGGGCCAACGTCCTGACTTTC	TRBV4-1	TRBJ2-6	TRBD1	-
CASSEAQGMNTEAFF	TGTGCCAGCAGTGAAGCCCAGGGGATGAACACTGAAGCTTTCTTT	TRBV6-1	TRBJ1-1	-	-
CASSQTPRKYGYTF	TGCGCCAGCAGTCAAACTCCCCGCAAATATGGCTACACCTTC	TRBV23-1	TRBJ1-2	-	-
CASSVEMGLSRTYNEQFF	TGTGCCAGCAGCGTAGAAATGGGACTCTCACGGACCTACAATGAGCAGTTCTTC	TRBV9	TRBJ2-1	-	-
CASSLRQGGEKLFF	TGTGCCAGCAGCTTGAGGCAGGGAGGTGAAAAACTGTTTTTT	TRBV5-5	TRBJ1-4	-	-
CASTIQGASDYGYTF	TGTGCCAGCACGATACAGGGGGCCTCTGACTATGGCTACACCTTC	TRBV2	TRBJ1-2	TRBD1	-
CASGLGGGETQYF	TGTGCTAGTGGTTTGGGAGGTGGAGAGACCCAGTACTTC	TRBV12-5	TRBJ2-5	-	-
CASSLGTGNAREQYF	TGTGCCAGCTCACTCGGGACAGGGAACGCTCGCGAGCAGTACTTC	TRBV18	TRBJ2-7	TRBD1	-
CASSPPGQGYEQYF	TGTGCCAGCAGCCCGCCGGGACAGGGCTACGAGCAGTACTTC	TRBV9	TRBJ2-7	TRBD1	-
CATSEPGSTPYGYTF	TGTGCCACCAGTGAACCCGGGTCCACTCCATATGGCTACACCTTC	TRBV24-1	TRBJ1-2	-	-
CATSDQTTSGGLYEQYF	TGTGCCACCAGTGATCAGACGACTAGCGGGGGCCTCTACGAGCAGTACTTC	TRBV24-1	TRBJ2-7	TRBD2	-
CASSRGQPVNTGELFF	TGTGCCAGCTCCCGAGGACAGCCCGTGAACACCGGGGAGCTGTTTTTT	TRBV18	TRBJ2-2	-	-
CASSLIRGEKLFF	TGTGCCAGCAGCTTGATACGGGGTGAAAAACTGTTTTTT	TRBV11-2	TRBJ1-4	-	few
CASSIRTLWAFGEQFF	TGTGCCAGTAGTATCCGCACGCTCTGGGCCTTTGGTGAGCAGTTCTTC	TRBV19	TRBJ2-1	-	-
CASSGDRGGQFF	TGTGCCAGCAGCGGTGACAGGGGAGGGCAGTTCTTC	TRBV2	TRBJ2-1	TRBD1	-
CASSVGQGFEKLFF	TGTGCCAGTAGTGTGGGACAGGGATTTGAAAAACTGTTTTTT	TRBV19	TRBJ1-4	TRBD1	-
CANASDEQFF	TGCGCCAACGCCAGCGATGAGCAGTTCTTC	TRBV23-1	TRBJ2-1	-	-
CASSRVPGQGLSGYTF	TGTGCCAGCAGCCGCGTCCCGGGACAGGGTCTAAGTGGCTACACCTTC	TRBV5-5	TRBJ1-2	TRBD1	-
CASSPNSGTVNSPLHF	TGTGCCAGCAGCCCTAATTCCGGGACAGTCAATTCACCCCTCCACTTT	TRBV7-6	TRBJ1-6	TRBD1	-